This TCR beta chain was identified during a study of blood T cell repertoires in COVID-19. In the study overall: The United States, Italy and Spain supplied acute and convalescent COVID-19 samples. PBMCs, B-cell-depleted T cells, or T cells were the source of the cDNA or gDNA that made up the material.

Germline loops: CDR1 SGHDT, CDR2 YYEEEE. The CDR3 sequence is 12 residues long. Germline trimming cut 4 bases from V and 10 bases from J; bases unmatched to any gene: 5. Original data processing: By means of reference gene primer amplification, nucleated cell counts were estimated. TCRdb's copy holds only in-frame clones and misses some; the assay was immunoSEQ multiplex PCR. From that table come the V and J calls and clone size; the DNA was used to work out D and trimming. The sample yields roughly 200,000 clones, around 83% seen once. This TCR derives from a human donor in a cohort sampled during active COVID-19. The rearrangement uses TRBV5-6 and TRBJ1-2; 9 nucleotides line up with TRBD1. Specimen: peripheral blood. CDR3 DNA: TGTGCCAGCAGCGGGACAGGGTGGGCCTACACCTTC. Translating it yields CASSGTGWAYTF.